The rows below give T cell receptor beta chains drawn from one sample of a study of CD4 T cells in relation to SARS-CoV-2 and coronaviruses. Produced via immunoSEQ multiplex PCR; TCRdb's table is partial and in-frame only. Seen here are more than 20,000 clones, about 81% observed once, and the top ten hold 12%. No antigen is known for these receptors. Sequencing was performed on CD4+ T cells from PBMCs, cultured in vitro. The receptors come from a human donor in good health. CDR3s include the opening cysteine and the closing phenylalanine or tryptophan. A D gene is named only where the DNA matches it firmly. The size of a clone is reported for some rows only, either as once, few or many, or as a class for expanded clones.

>TRBV24-1|.|.|TRBJ2-1
TGTGCCACCAGTGATTTTGTGGGAGGGGGCTACAATGAGCAGTTCTTC
CATSDFVGGGYNEQFF
>TRBV28|.|.|TRBJ2-2
TGTGCCACCTATACCCAGGGGAGGCACACCGGGGAGCTGTTTTTT
CATYTQGRHTGELFF
>TRBV6-2/TRBV6-3|.|.|TRBJ2-1
TGTGCCAGCAGTTACTCGGCGGGCTCCTACAATGAGCAGTTCTTC
CASSYSAGSYNEQFF
>TRBV18|.|few|TRBJ2-3
TGTGCCAGCTCACCCCAGTTGGGTAACACAGATACGCAGTATTTT
CASSPQLGNTDTQYF
>TRBV27|.|.|TRBJ1-1
TGTGCCAGCAGGCTCAGAGAGAACACTGAAGCTTTCTTT
CASRLRENTEAFF
>TRBV12-3/TRBV12-4|.|.|TRBJ1-2
TGTGCCAGCAGGAGGGGAGGGGTCGGCGGCTACACCTTC
CASRRGGVGGYTF
>TRBV7-8|.|.|TRBJ2-3
TGTGCCAGCAGCTTACTGGCGGTGAGCACAGATACGCAGTATTTT
CASSLLAVSTDTQYF
>TRBV6-6|.|.|TRBJ1-5
TGTGCCAGCAGCGGTGGGAACGGCAATCAGCCCCAGCATTTT
CASSGGNGNQPQHF
>TRBV6-1|TRBD2|.|TRBJ2-3
TGTGCCAGCAGTGAGGAGGACGGGAGGGGCGCAGATACGCAGTATTTT
CASSEEDGRGADTQYF
>TRBV4-2|.|.|TRBJ1-1
TGTGCCAGCAGCCAACCCCAGGGAACTGAAGCTTTCTTT
CASSQPQGTEAFF
>TRBV28|.|.|TRBJ2-2
TGTGCCAGCAGTCCACAACCTACGAACACCGGGGAGCTGTTTTTT
CASSPQPTNTGELFF
>TRBV5-6|.|.|TRBJ1-4
TGTGCCAGCAGCTTAAATACAAAGCCTTTGGAAAAACTGTTTTTT
CASSLNTKPLEKLFF
>TRBV20-1|.|.|TRBJ2-7
TGCAGTGCTAGAGATTCCTTGGAGCAGTACTTC
CSARDSLEQYF
>TRBV28|.|few|TRBJ1-6
TGTGCCAGCAGTTTAGGGTGGGGGAGGAGTGGTTCACCCCTCCACTTT
CASSLGWGRSGSPLHF
>TRBV6-1|.|.|TRBJ1-5
TGTGCCAGCAGTGAGAGGGGCGACAATCAGCCCCAGCATTTT
CASSERGDNQPQHF
>TRBV19|.|few|TRBJ2-1
TGTGCCAGTAGTCCTACGACCCGCTCCTACAATGAGCAGTTCTTC
CASSPTTRSYNEQFF
>TRBV24-1|.|.|TRBJ2-7
TGTGCCACCAGTGGCCCTCGGGACACTGGGGAGCAGTACTTC
CATSGPRDTGEQYF
>TRBV2|.|.|TRBJ2-3
TGTGCCAGCAGTGAAGAGTTCGAGGATACGCAGTATTTT
CASSEEFEDTQYF
>TRBV6-6|.|.|TRBJ1-5
TGTGCCAGCACCGAGTGGGTTTCTCGCAATCAGCCCCAGCATTTT
CASTEWVSRNQPQHF
>TRBV3-1/TRBV3-2|TRBD1|few|TRBJ1-1
TGTGCCAGCAGCCAATTTGCAAACAGGGGAGGAATCACTGAAGCTTTCTTT
CASSQFANRGGITEAFF